The 23 T cell receptor beta chains in this list originate from one sample, sequenced in a study of graft-versus-host responses after intestinal transplantation. The repertoire was sequenced with immunoSEQ multiplex PCR; TCRdb's copy has only in-frame clones and lacks some. The profile shows roughly 120,000 clones, approximately 90% of them singletons. No cognate antigen is known for these TCRs. The sample here was unstimulated CD4+ T cells sorted from spleen or lymph node cells, taken before intestinal transplant. The receptors originated from a human donor who received an intestinal transplant.

The sample holds a few counts of this clone. This chain uses TRBV2 with TRBJ2-2; D uncertain. The CDR3 is 13 residues long. Trimming cost V 7 bases and J 6 bases, with 12 bases left between them. The V gene's germline CDR1 is SNHLY and CDR2 FYNNEI. This CDR3 is CASIGEQPGELFF. As DNA, the CDR3 is TGTGCCAGCATTGGAGAACAACCCGGGGAGCTGTTTTTT.

The rearrangement links TRBV11-3 to TRBJ2-1, with 11 bases that match TRBD1. The CDR3 is 16 amino acids. J lost 7 bases, V lost 1 base, and 6 bases had no gene match. Per germline, CDR1 SGHNT and CDR2 YENEEA. DNA for the CDR3: TGTGCCAGCAGCTTAGCGGGGACAGGGGGTCAAAATGAGCAGTTCTTC. Translating it yields CASSLAGTGGQNEQFF.

The V call is TRBV6-1, the J call TRBJ1-5, with 7 bases identical to TRBD1. Per the germline V gene, CDR1 is MNHNS and CDR2 is SASEGT. V lost 0 bases to trimming and J lost 6 bases; unmatched junction nucleotides: 8. The CDR3 is made up of 16 amino acids. The DNA of the CDR3 is TGTGCCAGCAGTGAAGCGATCCAGAGGGGGCCTCAGCCCCAGCATTTT. Amino acid sequence: CASSEAIQRGPQPQHF.

The sample holds one count of this clone. The rearrangement joins TRBV28 to TRBJ2-6, with 10 bases aligning to TRBD1. Per germline, CDR1 MDHEN and CDR2 SYDVKM. This CDR3 comprises 16 residues. The J segment lost 4 bases and the V segment lost 4 bases, leaving 4 bases of the junction unmatched. The CDR3 region has the DNA TGTGCCAGCAGTTCGGGGACAGGGGAAGGGGCCAACGTCCTGACTTTC. This gives the protein CASSSGTGEGANVLTF. Looking up the rest from reference TRBV28 and TRBJ2-6 gives the full variable domain: DVKVTQSSRYLVKRTGEKVFLECVQDMDHENMFWYRQDPGLGLRLIYFSYDVKMKEKGDIPEGYSVSREKKERFSLILESASTNQTSMYLCASSSGTGEGANVLTFGAGSRLTVL.

The chain joins TRBV18 to TRBJ2-7; 11 bases match TRBD1. Germline V gene data show CDR1 as KGHSH and CDR2 as LQKENI. V lost 3 bases and J lost 1; bases outside the gene matches: 2. The CDR3 extends over 15 amino acids. The CDR3 loop reads CASSPGTGGSYEQYF. The CDR3 bases are TGTGCCAGCTCACCCGGGACAGGGGGTTCCTACGAGCAGTACTTC.

The chain employs TRBV6-6 and TRBJ2-7; D gene uncertain. Trimming cost V 3 bases and J 3 bases, with 9 bases left between them. This CDR3 contains 13 residues. CDR1 is MNHNY and CDR2 is SVGAGI in the germline V gene (reference sequence). CDR3 nucleotides: TGTGCCAGCAGTTATCTGCGACACTACGAGCAGTACTTC. It specifies CASSYLRHYEQYF.

The chain recombines TRBV9 with TRBJ2-7, with D maybe TRBD1 (6 bases). V was trimmed by 1 base and J by 2 bases, leaving 13 bases between them. CDR1 is SGDLS and CDR2 is YYNGEE in the germline V gene. The CDR3 contains 15 residues. CDR3 nucleotide sequence: TGTGCCAGCAGCGTACCCGGGACACCTGCCTACGAGCAGTACTTC. Protein: CASSVPGTPAYEQYF.

The chain joins TRBV5-1 to TRBJ1-4, with D possibly being TRBD1 (5 bases). Trimming removed 0 bases at V and 7 bases at J, with 19 bases between. This CDR3 is built from 17 residues. Germline V CDR1 and CDR2: SGHRS, YFSETQ. The CDR3 nucleotides read TGCGCCAGCAGCTTGGATACCGGGGGAGGTGTCGTTGAAAAACTGTTTTTT. It is translated as CASSLDTGGGVVEKLFF.

V and J are TRBV6-6 and TRBJ2-7, with TRBD1 identical over 11 bases. Germline V lookup: CDR1 MNHNY, CDR2 SVGAGI (reference sequence). J gave up 5 bases and V 4 bases, and 7 bases lay outside the gene matches. This CDR3 contains 15 residues. The CDR3 DNA sequence: TGTGCCAGCAGTTCCGGGGGGACAGGGGGGGACGAGCAGTACTTC. This codes for CASSSGGTGGDEQYF.

The chain couples TRBV7-2 to TRBJ2-1; the match to TRBD1 covers 7 bases. CDR1 and CDR2 (germline): SGHTA, FQGNSA. This CDR3 comprises 15 residues. V lost 2 bases to trimming and J lost 5 bases; unmatched junction nucleotides: 6. The CDR3 is CASSLKGQFDNEQFF. The CDR3, as DNA: TGTGCCAGCAGCTTAAAGGGACAGTTTGACAATGAGCAGTTCTTC.

The V call is TRBV5-8, the J call TRBJ2-1, with 9 bases identical to TRBD2. Germline assignment: CDR1 SGHTS and CDR2 YDEGEE. CDR3 size: 15 residues. V gave up 4 bases and J gave up 2 bases; unmatched junction bases: 4. The CDR3 here is CASSLAGPAYNEQFF. CDR3 DNA sequence: TGTGCCAGCAGCCTAGCGGGACCCGCCTACAATGAGCAGTTCTTC.

This clone appeared a few times. V and J are TRBV5-1 and TRBJ1-2; D gene ambiguous. Per germline, CDR1 SGHRS and CDR2 YFSETQ. Trimming removed 0 bases from V and 1 base from J, with 7 bases in between. This CDR3 region has 14 residues. This chain's CDR3 is CASSLGGGNYGYTF. CDR3 bases: TGCGCCAGCAGCTTGGGCGGCGGTAACTATGGCTACACCTTC.

CDR3: CASSLYEDRGGNQPQHF. The CDR3, as DNA: TGCGCCAGCAGCTTATATGAGGACAGGGGGGGGAATCAGCCCCAGCATTTT. The chain has TRBV5-1 and TRBJ1-5; 10 nucleotides align to TRBD1. V shed 2 bases, J shed 4 bases, and the junction held 9 bases outside the gene matches. Germline V gene sequence: CDR1 SGHRS, CDR2 YFSETQ. This CDR3 has 17 residues.

Comment on this clone: This clone may be a read error of a much larger clone one base away. The CDR3 sequence is CASSLSSSYEQYF. The CDR3 DNA follows: TGTGCCAGCAGCTTGTCCAGCTCCTACGAGCAGTACTTC. This rearrangement joins TRBV7-3 to TRBJ2-7; D call uncertain. The V end lost 3 bases, the J end lost 0 bases, and 6 bases lay between the germline ends. Germline-derived CDR1 and CDR2 are SGHTA and FQGTGA. The CDR3 runs 13 residues.

The chain couples TRBV7-3 to TRBJ1-1; tentatively, D is TRBD1 (6 bases). Trimming removed 5 bases from V and 5 bases from J, with 12 bases in between. The CDR3 is 13 residues long. Looked up from germline, CDR1 is SGHTA and CDR2 is FQGTGA. The CDR3 bases are TGTGCCAGCAGCCCCTTCCAGGGGACTGAAGCTTTCTTT. It encodes CASSPFQGTEAFF.

V is TRBV28 and J is TRBJ2-1; TRBD2 matches 11 bases. In germline, CDR1 is MDHEN, CDR2 SYDVKM. Trimming removed 6 bases from V and 6 bases from J; junction bases left unmatched: 10. CDR3 length: 16 residues. The CDR3 region has the DNA TGTGCCAGCAGGGTAGCGGGAGGGTTTGGTCCCAATGAGCAGTTCTTC. Its protein is CASRVAGGFGPNEQFF.

The sample holds a few counts of this clone. V is TRBV5-6 and J is TRBJ2-7; possibly TRBD1 for D (6 bases). V was shortened by 4 bases and J by 2 bases, with 7 bases between the two germline ends. The CDR3 extends over 12 amino acids. CDR1 is SGHDT, CDR2 YYEEEE, per germline. CDR3 sequence reads: CASSRDTYEQYF. CDR3 nucleotide sequence: TGTGCCAGCAGCCGGGACACCTACGAGCAGTACTTC.

V usage is TRBV7-6 and J usage is TRBJ2-4; weak D call: TRBD2 (6 bases). The CDR3 loop spans 18 amino acids. V was shortened by 5 bases and J by 7 bases, with 27 bases between the two germline ends. From germline, CDR1 is SGHVS and CDR2 FNYEAQ. The CDR3, as DNA: TGTGCCAGCAGCAAACAACGGGACTCTTCCCCGTCAAAGAACATTCAGTACTTC. Translated, it gives CASSKQRDSSPSKNIQYF. Supplemented by reference TRBV7-6 and TRBJ2-4, the full variable domain reads GAGVSQSPRYKVTKRGQDVALRCDPISGHVSLYWYRQALGQGPEFLTYFNYEAQQDKSGLPNDRFSAERPEGSISTLTIQRTEQRDSAMYRCASSKQRDSSPSKNIQYFGAGTRLSVL.

The J gene is TRBJ2-1, the V gene TRBV7-9; D possibly corresponds to TRBD2 (6 bases). The V end was cut by 0 bases, the J end by 0 bases, with 15 bases between. Germline-derived CDR1 and CDR2 are SEHNR and FQNEAQ (reference sequence). The CDR3 consists of 18 residues. CDR3 residues: CASSLALLAPSSYNEQFF. The CDR3 DNA reads as TGTGCCAGCAGCTTAGCTCTGCTAGCGCCGAGCTCCTACAATGAGCAGTTCTTC.

The genes are TRBV28 and TRBJ2-3; D not certain. Germline CDR1 is MDHEN and CDR2 is SYDVKM. The CDR3 loop spans 13 amino acids. The V end was cut by 2 bases, the J end by 1 base, with 4 bases between. The chain's CDR3 is CASSLRGTDTQYF. The CDR3 DNA is TGTGCCAGCAGTTTACGGGGCACAGATACGCAGTATTTT.

The chain joins TRBV27 to TRBJ1-1; 8 bases line up with TRBD1. The ends lost 5 bases at V and 1 base at J; junction bases unmatched: 9. Per the germline V gene, CDR1 is MNHEY and CDR2 is SMNVEV (reference sequence). This CDR3 comprises 16 residues. The CDR3 loop is CASSHPRGRGNTEAFF. CDR3 nucleotides: TGTGCCAGCAGTCACCCCAGGGGGCGCGGGAACACTGAAGCTTTCTTT.

J is TRBJ2-7 and V is TRBV4-3; tentative D call: TRBD2 (5 bases). The CDR3 contains 12 residues. V was clipped by 0 bases and J by 7 bases, with 7 bases between them. Germline lookup yields CDR1 LGHNA and CDR2 YSLEER. CDR3 in amino acids: CASSQDRREQYF. CDR3 bases: TGCGCCAGCAGCCAAGATCGGAGGGAGCAGTACTTC.

This clone was found once. This chain uses TRBV28 with TRBJ2-3; 8 bases agree with TRBD1. Germline CDR1 MDHEN, CDR2 SYDVKM. The CDR3 is made up of 15 amino acids. V shed 6 bases and J 1 base; nucleotides not matched to a gene: 6. The CDR3, as DNA: TGTGCCAGCAGCACAGGGGGAATAGGCACAGATACGCAGTATTTT. Protein: CASSTGGIGTDTQYF. Based on the CDR3 plus reference TRBV28 and TRBJ2-3, the full variable domain is DVKVTQSSRYLVKRTGEKVFLECVQDMDHENMFWYRQDPGLGLRLIYFSYDVKMKEKGDIPEGYSVSREKKERFSLILESASTNQTSMYLCASSTGGIGTDTQYFGPGTRLTVL.